The 31 T cell receptor beta chains listed next were all sequenced from one sample in a study of OX40 agonist ivuxolimab in advanced cancers. Clones were read by immunoSEQ multiplex PCR, and TCRdb kept only the in-frame ones, dropping some. The sample has tens of thousands of clones; more than 75% are singletons. The sequencing here drew on CD4+ or CD8+ T cells sorted from blood, taken in a trial of the OX40 agonist ivuxolimab. These receptors were collected from an adult with an advanced solid tumor such as melanoma, head and neck, liver or kidney cancer.

The chain carries TRBV7-8 and TRBJ1-5; D is unclear. CDR1 is SGHVS and CDR2 is FQNEAQ in the germline V gene. The germline V and J ends were trimmed by 3 bases and 6 bases, with 15 bases remaining between them. This CDR3 region has 15 residues. Here the CDR3 DNA reads TGTGCCAGCAGCTTTGGGAGGCTGTGGAGTCAGCCCCAGCATTTT. This sequence encodes CASSFGRLWSQPQHF. Using reference TRBV7-8 and TRBJ1-5 for the parts outside the CDR3, the full variable domain is GAGVSQSPRYKVAKRGQDVALRCDPISGHVSLFWYQQALGQGPEFLTYFQNEAQLDKSGLPSDRFFAERPEGSVSTLKIQRTQQEDSAVYLCASSFGRLWSQPQHFGDGTRLSIL.

This chain connects TRBV10-1 to TRBJ2-4; TRBD1 aligns across 8 bases. The CDR3 has 14 residues. The germline V gene encodes CDR1 WNHNN and CDR2 SYGVQD (reference sequence). Trimming cost V 4 bases and J 9 bases; bases outside gene matches: 8. CDR3 sequence: CASSGSGGAGIQYF. CDR3 DNA: TGCGCCAGCAGTGGTTCAGGGGGCGCGGGCATTCAGTACTTC.

This chain uses TRBV4-1 with TRBJ2-3, with D perhaps matching TRBD2 (6 bases). This CDR3 has 18 amino acids. Trimming left V 2 bases short and J 3 bases short, with 21 bases between. Germline CDR1 is MGHRA and CDR2 is YSYEKL. The CDR3 protein is CASSQRVRTIVETDTQYF. The CDR3 region has the DNA TGCGCCAGCAGCCAAAGGGTGAGGACTATTGTTGAGACAGATACGCAGTATTTT.

The chain couples TRBV15 to TRBJ1-2; the D is unclear. CDR1 and CDR2 from the germline V gene are LNHNV and YYDKDF (reference sequence). The V end lost 0 bases, the J end lost 6 bases, and 20 bases lay between the germline ends. CDR3 length equals 17 residues. CDR3 sequence: CATSRDIVGSSTNGYTF. Here the CDR3 DNA reads TGTGCCACCAGCAGAGATATCGTTGGGAGCTCAACAAATGGCTACACCTTC.

V usage is TRBV10-2 and J usage is TRBJ2-7; D is perhaps TRBD1 (6 bases). Trimming stripped 2 bases from V and 2 bases from J, with 10 bases between. This CDR3 spans 14 amino acids. Germline V CDR1 and CDR2: WSHSY, SAAADI. The CDR3 region is CASSEPGAPYEQYF. The CDR3, as DNA: TGCGCCAGCAGTGAGCCAGGGGCGCCCTACGAGCAGTACTTC.

This clone was observed a few times. The V and J genes are TRBV6-6 and TRBJ2-4, with 7 nucleotides matching TRBD1. The germline gives CDR1 MNHNY, CDR2 SVGAGI (reference sequence). The CDR3 is made up of 14 amino acids. V shed 0 bases, J shed 5 bases, and the junction held 1 base outside the gene matches. CDR3 nucleotides: TGTGCCAGCAGTTACTCGACAGGGCAAAACATTCAGTACTTC. Amino acids: CASSYSTGQNIQYF.

In its sample, this clone was seen once. The rearrangement uses TRBV7-9 and TRBJ2-7; tentatively, D is TRBD1 (6 bases). The CDR3 has 15 amino acids. In germline, CDR1 is SEHNR, CDR2 FQNEAQ (reference sequence). V was cut by 5 bases and J by 4 bases, with 18 bases left in between. DNA of the CDR3: TGTGCCAGCAGCCTCGTCCCCGACAGGCAATACGAGCAGTACTTC. Translation gives CASSLVPDRQYEQYF. Full variable domain (outside the CDR3, taken from reference TRBV7-9 and TRBJ2-7): DTGVSQNPRHKITKRGQNVTFRCDPISEHNRLYWYRQTLGQGPEFLTYFQNEAQLEKSRLLSDRFSAERPKGSFSTLEIQRTEQGDSAMYLCASSLVPDRQYEQYFGPGTRLTVT.

The V and J genes are TRBV5-1 and TRBJ1-5; 11 nucleotides agree with TRBD1. With 3 bases clipped from V and 6 bases from J, the junction kept 8 bases outside the gene matches. The CDR3 is 16 amino acids. Germline V lookup: CDR1 SGHRS, CDR2 YFSETQ. The CDR3 sequence: CASSYDGTGGGQPQHF. For the CDR3, the DNA is TGCGCCAGCAGCTATGACGGGACAGGGGGAGGTCAGCCCCAGCATTTT.

The chain combines TRBV2 with TRBJ2-1, with 9 bases lining up with TRBD2. This CDR3 is built from 14 residues. Trimming cost V 6 bases and J 5 bases; bases outside gene matches: 5. Germline CDR1 and CDR2: SNHLY and FYNNEI. CDR3: CASSTGLANNEQFF. The CDR3 nucleotides are TGTGCCAGCAGCACGGGACTAGCTAACAATGAGCAGTTCTTC.

This chain joins TRBV18 and TRBJ1-2; maybe TRBD1 (6 bases). The CDR3 runs 14 residues. The ends were cut back, 3 bases at V and 2 bases at J, with 10 bases in the middle. CDR1 KGHSH and CDR2 LQKENI come from the germline V gene. As DNA, the CDR3 is TGTGCCAGCTCACCCATAGGGGGGAACTATGGCTACACCTTC. Its translation: CASSPIGGNYGYTF.

The CDR3, as DNA: TGTGCCAGCAGCCCTACCGGGACAGGGGATCAGCCCCAGCATTTT. Its protein product is CASSPTGTGDQPQHF. V is TRBV7-9 and J is TRBJ1-5; 10 positions match TRBD1. The CDR3 length is 15 residues. Germline values: CDR1 SEHNR, CDR2 FQNEAQ (reference sequence). Unmatched junction bases numbered 6, after V lost 5 bases and J lost 5 bases.

This rearrangement joins TRBV19 to TRBJ1-3; D not resolved. Germline V CDR1 and CDR2: LNHDA, SQIVND (reference sequence). V was trimmed by 7 bases and J by 0 bases, leaving 7 bases between them. This CDR3 is 13 amino acids long. The CDR3 DNA is TGTGCCAGTATACAGCCCTCTGGAAACACCATATATTTT. Its translation is CASIQPSGNTIYF.

J is TRBJ2-7 and V is TRBV6-5; perhaps TRBD1 as D (5 bases). Trimming left V 8 bases short and J 0 bases short, with 11 bases between. This CDR3 contains 13 residues. Germline V lookup: CDR1 MNHEY, CDR2 SVGAGI. The CDR3 loop is CASGVDNSYEQYF. The CDR3 DNA sequence: TGTGCCAGCGGTGTGGACAACTCCTACGAGCAGTACTTC.

J is TRBJ1-5 and V is TRBV27; TRBD1 is a possible D gene (5 bases). The V gene lost 4 bases and the J gene lost 4 bases, with 11 bases spanning the gap. Germline values: CDR1 MNHEY, CDR2 SMNVEV (reference sequence). This CDR3 contains 14 residues. The CDR3 is CASSSRAENQPQHF. CDR3 nucleotides: TGTGCCAGCAGTTCCAGGGCGGAAAATCAGCCCCAGCATTTT.

This chain connects TRBV4-1 to TRBJ2-4; D is unclear. The germline V gene encodes CDR1 MGHRA and CDR2 YSYEKL. The ends were cut back, 0 bases at V and 5 bases at J, with 8 bases in the middle. This CDR3 is built from 14 residues. The CDR3 loop reads CASSQDSAQNIQYF. CDR3 in DNA: TGCGCCAGCAGCCAAGATTCAGCGCAAAACATTCAGTACTTC.

The rearrangement links TRBV7-6 to TRBJ2-3, with D perhaps being TRBD1 or TRBD2 (6 bases each). V was shortened by 1 base and J by 2 bases, with 10 bases between the two germline ends. This CDR3 spans 15 amino acids. CDR1 is SGHVS and CDR2 is FNYEAQ in the germline V gene. In nucleotides, the CDR3 is TGTGCCAGCAGCTTAGTGGGGGGCCACACAGATACGCAGTATTTT. Encoded protein: CASSLVGGHTDTQYF. Complete variable domain (other parts from reference TRBV7-6 and TRBJ2-3): GAGVSQSPRYKVTKRGQDVALRCDPISGHVSLYWYRQALGQGPEFLTYFNYEAQQDKSGLPNDRFSAERPEGSISTLTIQRTEQRDSAMYRCASSLVGGHTDTQYFGPGTRLTVL.

J is TRBJ1-2 and V is TRBV2; 9 nucleotides agree with TRBD1. The V segment lost 8 bases and the J segment 1 base; nucleotides outside the gene matches: 8. Germline V gives CDR1 SNHLY, CDR2 FYNNEI. There are 15 residues in the CDR3. CDR3 sequence reads: CASGTPGQGNYGYTF. In DNA, the CDR3 is TGTGCCAGCGGGACACCGGGACAGGGTAACTATGGCTACACCTTC.

V gene TRBV16 combines with J gene TRBJ1-1, with 8 bases identical to TRBD1. CDR3 size: 14 residues. V gave up 4 bases and J gave up 4 bases; unmatched junction bases: 5. Germline-derived CDR1 and CDR2 are KGHSY and FQNENV. The CDR3 bases are TGTGCCAGCAGCCGATTCACAGGGGGCACTGAAGCTTTCTTT. The encoded protein is CASSRFTGGTEAFF.

A note on this clone: This sample includes further DNA sequences coding for the same CDR3. V and J are TRBV10-3 and TRBJ2-1, with TRBD2 matching 9 bases. This CDR3 comprises 15 residues. Germline V gene data show CDR1 as ENHRY and CDR2 as SYGVKD. V gave up 4 bases and J gave up 3 bases; unmatched junction bases: 4. CDR3 protein: CAISGSGGSYNEQFF. The CDR3 nucleotides are TGTGCCATCAGTGGAAGCGGGGGGAGCTACAATGAGCAGTTCTTC.

The rearrangement uses TRBV7-8 and TRBJ2-7, with D maybe TRBD1 (5 bases). The CDR3 loop spans 13 amino acids. CDR1 and CDR2 (germline): SGHVS, FQNEAQ. V was pared by 7 bases and J by 5 bases, with 15 bases between. CDR3 residues: CASIDQQVDEQYF. DNA for the CDR3: TGTGCCAGCATCGACCAACAGGTCGACGAGCAGTACTTC.

The V and J genes are TRBV7-8 and TRBJ2-7; D is possibly TRBD2 (6 bases). The V end was cut by 5 bases, the J end by 4 bases, with 24 bases between. This CDR3 comprises 17 residues. Germline assignment: CDR1 SGHVS and CDR2 FQNEAQ. The CDR3 region is CASSPREIATRGYEQYF. CDR3 nucleotide sequence: TGTGCCAGCAGCCCCAGAGAGATCGCGACACGGGGGTACGAGCAGTACTTC.

The V and J genes are TRBV27 and TRBJ1-5; D is uncertain. Germline V gives CDR1 MNHEY, CDR2 SMNVEV (reference sequence). The CDR3 consists of 14 residues. V was shortened by 6 bases and J by 0 bases, with 9 bases between the two germline ends. CDR3 DNA: TGTGCCAGCAGCCGACACCTTAGCAATCAGCCCCAGCATTTT. The encoded protein is CASSRHLSNQPQHF.

The chain combines TRBV5-5 with TRBJ1-2, with D maybe TRBD1 (6 bases). The germline V gene encodes CDR1 SGHKS and CDR2 YYEKEE (reference sequence). Trimming cost V 0 bases and J 8 bases, with 14 bases left between them. The CDR3 totals 14 residues. The CDR3 sequence is CASSLEWTASGYTF. CDR3 bases: TGTGCCAGCAGCTTGGAGTGGACAGCCTCAGGCTACACCTTC.

CDR3 sequence: CASSLAATNEKLFF. The CDR3 bases are TGTGCCAGCAGCTTAGCCGCAACTAATGAAAAACTGTTTTTT. This chain joins TRBV7-9 and TRBJ1-4; D gene uncertain. This CDR3 region has 14 residues. V was pared by 0 bases and J by 0 bases, with 2 bases between. CDR1 and CDR2 (germline): SEHNR, FQNEAQ (reference sequence).

This sequence joins TRBV28 and TRBJ1-3; D unclear. V was clipped by 4 bases and J by 6 bases, with 13 bases between them. Germline assignment: CDR1 MDHEN and CDR2 SYDVKM. CDR3 size: 14 residues. CDR3 sequence reads: CASSSAGMENTIYF. DNA of the CDR3: TGTGCCAGCAGTTCCGCAGGAATGGAAAACACCATATATTTT.

V is TRBV27 and J is TRBJ2-7, with 7 positions matching TRBD2. This CDR3 is 15 amino acids long. Germline lookup yields CDR1 MNHEY and CDR2 SMNVEV (reference sequence). The V gene end was trimmed by 5 bases and the J gene end by 4 bases; junction bases not matched to a gene: 11. CDR3 in DNA: TGTGCCAGCAGTGCCCGGGGGGTTTCAAGGTACGAGCAGTACTTC. As protein: CASSARGVSRYEQYF.

V gene TRBV10-3 combines with J gene TRBJ2-5; D is undetermined. CDR1 and CDR2 (germline): ENHRY, SYGVKD. The CDR3 contains 14 residues. Trimming cost V 5 bases and J 1 base, with 11 bases left between them. Here the CDR3 reads CAISPGGSQETQYF. CDR3 nucleotides: TGTGCCATCAGTCCCGGTGGCAGCCAAGAGACCCAGTACTTC.

This clone has just one count. V and J are TRBV7-2 and TRBJ2-2; 13 bases fit TRBD2. The germline gives CDR1 SGHTA, CDR2 FQGNSA. The ends lost 1 base at V and 8 bases at J; junction bases unmatched: 1. The CDR3 extends over 15 amino acids. The CDR3 loop is CASSLVTSGRGELFF. The DNA of the CDR3 is TGTGCCAGCAGCTTAGTGACTAGCGGGAGGGGGGAGCTGTTTTTT.

This clone was seen a few times. The chain uses TRBV20-1 and TRBJ1-1; D is uncertain. This CDR3 has 11 residues. From germline, CDR1 is DFQATT and CDR2 SNEGSKA (reference sequence). V dropped 2 bases and J dropped 5 bases, with 6 bases sitting between them. DNA of the CDR3: TGCAGTGCTAGAATGGGGACTGAAGCTTTCTTT. Protein sequence: CSARMGTEAFF.

The rearrangement links TRBV10-3 to TRBJ1-6, with TRBD1 matching 9 bases. This CDR3 is built from 15 residues. Per germline, CDR1 ENHRY and CDR2 SYGVKD. V lost 4 bases and J lost 7; bases outside the gene matches: 5. The CDR3 spells CAISAGQGLNSPLHF. The CDR3 bases are TGTGCCATCAGTGCGGGACAGGGTCTGAATTCACCCCTCCACTTT.

The CDR3 DNA sequence: TGTGCCAGCAGGGGGCCGGGACAGGGGGCACGGGAAAAACTGTTTTTT. It encodes CASRGPGQGAREKLFF. The rearrangement links TRBV21-1 to TRBJ1-4; the listed D gene, TRBD1, was not tested against the DNA. TRBV21-1 is given as a pseudogene. The length of the CDR3 is 16 residues.